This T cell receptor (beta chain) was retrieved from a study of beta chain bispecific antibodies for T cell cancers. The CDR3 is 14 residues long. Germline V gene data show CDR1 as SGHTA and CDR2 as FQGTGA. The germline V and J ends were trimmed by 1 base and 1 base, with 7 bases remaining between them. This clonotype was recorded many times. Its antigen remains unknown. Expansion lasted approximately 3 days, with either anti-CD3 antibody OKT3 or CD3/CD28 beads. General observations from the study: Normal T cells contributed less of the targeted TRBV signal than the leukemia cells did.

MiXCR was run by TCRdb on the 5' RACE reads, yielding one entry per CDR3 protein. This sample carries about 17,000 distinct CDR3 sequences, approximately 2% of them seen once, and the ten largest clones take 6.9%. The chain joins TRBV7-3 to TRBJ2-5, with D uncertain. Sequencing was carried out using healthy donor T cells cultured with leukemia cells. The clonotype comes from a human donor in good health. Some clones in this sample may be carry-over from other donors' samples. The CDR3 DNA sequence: TGTGCCAGCAGCTTAAGCGGCACCCAAGAGACCCAGTACTTC. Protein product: CASSLSGTQETQYF.